This T cell receptor (beta chain) was recovered during a study of T cell repertoires in cytomegalovirus infection. The wider study: Recently identified HLA-C-restricted CMV epitopes were among the peptides used.

MiXCR, run by TCRdb on the reads, gives a single entry per CDR3 protein. The sample consists of around 430,000 distinct CDR3 sequences, under 45% of them appearing once. Study-wide findings and caveats: Pooled public TCR beta family frequency picked out CMV carriers with the relevant HLA. Dominating the ex vivo response were TCR beta clonotypes that were CMV-specific and HLA-C-restricted.

V lost 6 bases, J lost 7 bases, and 3 bases stayed unmatched. The CDR3 extends over 13 amino acids. This clonotype was seen a handful of times. Antigen specificity is unknown. This sequence joins TRBV6-7 and TRBJ2-2, with 9 bases matching TRBD1. TRBV6-7 is an ORF, and what it does is uncertain. The receptor was isolated from a human donor in good health (CMV status not recorded). Some clones in this sample may be carry-over from other donors' samples. The specimen was cultured PBMCs, collected from culture after CMV antigen stimulation. The DNA of the CDR3 is TGTGCCAGCAGGAGGACAGGGGTCGGGGAGCTGTTTTTT. Translating it yields CASRRTGVGELFF.